The subject of this entry is one T cell receptor beta chain. Its matching antigen is unknown. The sample comes from a study of healthy donors' naive CD4 and CD8 T cells. Findings and caveats of the study: Alpha and beta chains were sequenced in bulk without pairing. About 13% of CD4/CD8 propensity variance appeared explained by V, J and CDR3 charge.

CD4+CD8-CD45RO-CD45RA+ cells were naive CD4+; CD8+CD4-CD45RA+CD27bright cells were naive CD8+. A linear amplification protocol produced the TCR libraries from around 500 ng of total RNA. In the authors' workflow: 5 healthy donors contributed approximately 85,000 sequenced TCR alpha transcripts. Each CDR3 protein gets one entry after TCRdb re-called the reads with MiXCR. Here the V and J calls rest on TCRdb's processing, not on the authors' analysis. Of some 190,000 distinct CDR3 sequences listed, 74% are singletons. Germline V gene lookup returns CDR1 SGHRS and CDR2 YFSETQ. Between the trimmed V and J ends, which lost 4 bases and 8 bases, there was a span of 16 bases. The length of the CDR3 is 14 residues.

The sequenced material came from naive CD4+ and CD8+ T cells sorted from blood, pooled from several donors. The receptor was derived from a pool of human donors in good health; the sample pools cells from several healthy donors. J is TRBJ2-4 and V is TRBV5-1; D call uncertain. The CDR3 nucleotides read TGCGCCAGCAGCAGAGGACGGCCTGGAGACATTCAGTACTTC. Translation: CASSRGRPGDIQYF.